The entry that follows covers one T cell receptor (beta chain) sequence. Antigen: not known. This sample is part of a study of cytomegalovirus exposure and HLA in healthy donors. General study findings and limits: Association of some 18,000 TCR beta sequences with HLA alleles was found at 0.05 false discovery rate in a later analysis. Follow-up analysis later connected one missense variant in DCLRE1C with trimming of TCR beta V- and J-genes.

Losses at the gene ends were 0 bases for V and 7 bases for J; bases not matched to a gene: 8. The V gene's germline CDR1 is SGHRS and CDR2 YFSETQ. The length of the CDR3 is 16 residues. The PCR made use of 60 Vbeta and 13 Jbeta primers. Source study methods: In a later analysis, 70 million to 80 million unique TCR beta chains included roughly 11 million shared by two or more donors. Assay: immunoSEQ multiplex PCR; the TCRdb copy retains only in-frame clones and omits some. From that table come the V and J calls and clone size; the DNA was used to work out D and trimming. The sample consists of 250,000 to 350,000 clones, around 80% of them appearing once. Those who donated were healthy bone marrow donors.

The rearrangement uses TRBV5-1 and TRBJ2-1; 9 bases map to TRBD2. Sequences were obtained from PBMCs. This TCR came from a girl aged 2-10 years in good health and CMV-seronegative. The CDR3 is CASSLEASGTPNEQFF. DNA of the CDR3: TGCGCCAGCAGCTTGGAGGCTAGCGGGACGCCTAATGAGCAGTTCTTC.